Presented here are 27 T cell receptor beta chains from one specimen sequenced in a study of cytomegalovirus exposure and HLA in healthy donors. The PCR was carried out with 60 Vbeta primers and 13 Jbeta primers. Assay: immunoSEQ multiplex PCR; the TCRdb copy retains only in-frame clones and omits some. The sample includes roughly 170,000 clones, roughly four fifths of them seen just once. The sequenced sample was PBMCs. Every receptor here comes from a man aged 45-60 years in good health and CMV-seronegative.

V and J are TRBV7-2 and TRBJ1-1, with TRBD1 matching 10 bases. V trimming: 10 bases; J trimming: 0 bases; junction bases outside the gene matches: 2. CDR3 size: 13 residues. Germline V gene sequence: CDR1 SGHTA, CDR2 FQGNSA. CDR3 nucleotides: TGTGCCACGGGACAGGGGATGAACACTGAAGCTTTCTTT. Translation gives CATGQGMNTEAFF.

This clone has only a few counts. The chain links TRBV6-1 to TRBJ2-7; 9 nucleotides align to TRBD1. Per the germline V gene, CDR1 is MNHNS and CDR2 is SASEGT. The CDR3 has 14 residues. J was trimmed by 3 bases and V by 8 bases; bases with no gene match: 8. The CDR3 DNA is TGTGCCAGCGATATACAGGGGGCCTACTACGAGCAGTACTTC. Translation gives CASDIQGAYYEQYF.

The J gene is TRBJ1-2, the V gene TRBV27; the match to TRBD1 covers 7 bases. Trimming removed 5 bases from V and 0 bases from J; junction bases left unmatched: 6. The CDR3 is 15 amino acids. Germline assignment: CDR1 MNHEY and CDR2 SMNVEV (reference sequence). CDR3 amino acids: CASSVKTGSNYGYTF. The DNA for the CDR3 is TGTGCCAGCAGTGTCAAGACAGGGTCTAACTATGGCTACACCTTC.

This clone was observed a handful of times. The chain couples TRBV6-5 to TRBJ2-7, with TRBD1 matching 7 bases. Germline CDR1 is MNHEY and CDR2 is SVGAGI. The CDR3 spans 15 residues. Trimming cost V 4 bases and J 3 bases; bases outside gene matches: 9. The CDR3 nucleotides are TGTGCCAGCAGTTCCCCTTCTCCAGGGGGCTACGAGCAGTACTTC. It yields the protein CASSSPSPGGYEQYF.

The chain recombines TRBV6-5 with TRBJ2-2, with 12 bases identical to TRBD1. CDR1 is MNHEY, CDR2 SVGAGI, per germline. V trimming: 7 bases; J trimming: 7 bases; junction bases outside the gene matches: 7. The CDR3 sequence is 15 residues long. CDR3 in amino acids: CASTRDRGHNGELFF. The DNA of the CDR3 is TGTGCCAGCACCAGGGACAGGGGGCATAACGGGGAGCTGTTTTTT.

This rearrangement joins TRBV4-2 to TRBJ2-7, with 7 bases fitting TRBD1. V lost 1 base to trimming and J lost 5 bases; unmatched junction nucleotides: 5. There are 14 residues in the CDR3. Germline V lookup: CDR1 LGHNA, CDR2 YNFKEQ. The CDR3 here is CASSQGGDRDEQYF. For the CDR3, the DNA is TGTGCCAGCAGCCAAGGGGGAGACAGGGACGAGCAGTACTTC.

This rearrangement joins TRBV19 to TRBJ1-2, with 8 bases that match TRBD1. The J segment lost 2 bases and the V segment lost 0 bases, leaving 11 bases of the junction unmatched. The CDR3 runs 18 residues. Germline V gene sequence: CDR1 LNHDA, CDR2 SQIVND (reference sequence). CDR3 nucleotide sequence: TGTGCCAGTAGTATAGAAGACCTGACAGGGGAACAGAACTATGGCTACACCTTC. Protein: CASSIEDLTGEQNYGYTF.

V and J are TRBV19 and TRBJ2-5, with 9 bases identical to TRBD2. The ends lost 5 bases at V and 5 bases at J; junction bases unmatched: 6. This CDR3 is built from 14 residues. Germline loops: CDR1 LNHDA, CDR2 SQIVND (reference sequence). DNA for the CDR3: TGTGCCAGTAGTTGGCGGGGGGGCCGTGAGACCCAGTACTTC. Amino acid sequence: CASSWRGGRETQYF.

The genes are TRBV27 and TRBJ2-3, with D uncertain. V gave up 5 bases and J gave up 3 bases, with 12 bases separating them. CDR3 size: 14 residues. Germline V gene data show CDR1 as MNHEY and CDR2 as SMNVEV (reference sequence). CDR3 in amino acids: CASSNLALTDTQYF. CDR3 in DNA: TGTGCCAGCAGTAACTTAGCTTTAACAGATACGCAGTATTTT.

This rearrangement joins TRBV19 to TRBJ1-5; 8 nucleotides match TRBD1. This CDR3 is built from 15 residues. J lost 0 bases, V lost 6 bases, and 4 bases had no gene match. In germline, CDR1 is LNHDA, CDR2 SQIVND (reference sequence). CDR3 coding DNA: TGTGCCAGTAGCCAGGGGGCAGGTAGCAATCAGCCCCAGCATTTT. It specifies CASSQGAGSNQPQHF.

The rearrangement links TRBV5-1 to TRBJ2-7; perhaps TRBD2 as D (5 bases). CDR1 is SGHRS, CDR2 YFSETQ, per germline. The length of the CDR3 is 15 residues. With 0 bases removed from V and 6 bases from J, the gap between germline ends came to 16 bases. The CDR3 region is CASSLGGSGLLEQYF. The CDR3 DNA sequence: TGCGCCAGCAGCTTGGGAGGGAGTGGGCTGCTCGAGCAGTACTTC.

The chain uses TRBV7-2 and TRBJ2-5; 10 bases agree with TRBD2. The J call is in doubt because the DNA end fits TRBJ2-7 better. The CDR3 totals 15 residues. Germline values: CDR1 SGHTA, CDR2 FQGNSA. Written as DNA, the CDR3 is TGTGCCAGCAGCCTTAACCCGGGACTAGCGTACGAGCAGTACTTC. This codes for CASSLNPGLAYEQYF.

The chain uses TRBV5-1 and TRBJ2-1; 9 bases are a match to TRBD1. The CDR3 is 15 amino acids. From germline, CDR1 is SGHRS and CDR2 YFSETQ. Unmatched junction bases numbered 7, after V lost 4 bases and J lost 5 bases. The CDR3 DNA sequence: TGCGCCAGCAGCGTCCGGGACAGGGCTAACAATGAGCAGTTCTTC. It codes for CASSVRDRANNEQFF. The full variable domain, rest sourced from reference TRBV5-1 and TRBJ2-1, is KAGVTQTPRYLIKTRGQQVTLSCSPISGHRSVSWYQQTPGQGLQFLFEYFSETQRNKGNFPGRFSGRQFSNSRSEMNVSTLELGDSALYLCASSVRDRANNEQFFGPGTRLTVL.

This sequence joins TRBV6-6 and TRBJ1-5; possibly TRBD1 for D (6 bases). CDR3 size: 13 residues. Germline CDR1 and CDR2: MNHNY and SVGAGI (reference sequence). V was trimmed by 2 bases and J by 6 bases, leaving 8 bases between them. The CDR3 DNA reads as TGTGCCAGCAGTTACAGGGGGTTTCAGCCCCAGCATTTT. This gives the protein CASSYRGFQPQHF.

The chain couples TRBV7-2 to TRBJ2-1, with D maybe TRBD2 (6 bases). Trimming stripped 6 bases from V and 10 bases from J, with 13 bases between. Germline V lookup: CDR1 SGHTA, CDR2 FQGNSA. This CDR3 region has 12 residues. CDR3: CASRVGGREQFF. For the CDR3, the DNA is TGTGCCAGCAGAGTGGGGGGACGGGAGCAGTTCTTC.

V gene TRBV29-1 combines with J gene TRBJ1-2; D possibly corresponds to TRBD1 (5 bases). Per germline, CDR1 SQVTM and CDR2 ANQGSEA. This CDR3 has 12 residues. The germline V and J ends were trimmed by 6 bases and 11 bases, with 19 bases remaining between them. The CDR3 loop is CSVERGSLGYTF. The DNA for the CDR3 is TGCAGCGTCGAACGGGGGTCTCTCGGATACACCTTC.

The chain uses TRBV11-2 and TRBJ2-7, with 13 positions matching TRBD2. CDR1 and CDR2 (germline): SGHAT, FQNNGV. J gave up 1 base and V 5 bases, and 8 bases lay outside the gene matches. The length of the CDR3 is 17 residues. The CDR3 coding sequence is TGTGCCAGCAGCCCGGGGACTAGCGGGGCCAATTCCTACGAGCAGTACTTC. Its translation: CASSPGTSGANSYEQYF.

This chain joins TRBV10-1 and TRBJ2-3; D not certain. The germline V gene encodes CDR1 WNHNN and CDR2 SYGVQD (reference sequence). V lost 7 bases to trimming and J lost 0 bases, with 8 bases between them. The CDR3 covers 13 residues. This CDR3 is CASTLSSTDTQYF. As DNA, the CDR3 is TGCGCCAGCACCCTCTCTAGCACAGATACGCAGTATTTT.

The chain employs TRBV19 and TRBJ1-2; tentatively, D is TRBD1 (6 bases). The germline gives CDR1 LNHDA, CDR2 SQIVND (reference sequence). Trimming cost V 3 bases and J 5 bases, with 16 bases left between them. This CDR3 contains 15 residues. Here the CDR3 reads CASSIPAGEGYGYTF. DNA for the CDR3: TGTGCCAGTAGTATCCCGGCAGGGGAGGGATATGGCTACACCTTC.

The rearrangement joins TRBV7-2 to TRBJ2-1; tentative D call: TRBD2 (7 bases). V was clipped by 4 bases and J by 0 bases, with 16 bases between them. The CDR3 loop spans 17 amino acids. The V gene's germline CDR1 is SGHTA and CDR2 FQGNSA. The CDR3 sequence: CASSSGGRGSSYNEQFF. The CDR3 coding sequence is TGTGCCAGCAGCTCCGGTGGGAGGGGGAGCTCCTACAATGAGCAGTTCTTC. The variable domain in full, completed from reference TRBV7-2 and TRBJ2-1, reads GAGVSQSPSNKVTEKGKDVELRCDPISGHTALYWYRQSLGQGLEFLIYFQGNSAPDKSGLPSDRFSAERTGGSVSTLTIQRTQQEDSAVYLCASSSGGRGSSYNEQFFGPGTRLTVL.

V and J are TRBV5-1 and TRBJ2-5; a possible D gene is TRBD1 (5 bases). The J call may be wrong; the DNA end is better matched by TRBJ2-7. This CDR3 has 15 residues. CDR1 is SGHRS, CDR2 YFSETQ, per germline. CDR3 sequence (DNA): TGCGCCAGCAGCTTGGGACAGCCGAGCTCCTACGAGCAGTACTTC. As protein: CASSLGQPSSYEQYF.

The CDR3 is CASSQASRGTGSSEQYF. The CDR3 DNA sequence: TGTGCCAGCAGCCAAGCCAGCCGGGGGACAGGCTCGAGCGAGCAGTACTTC. The rearrangement joins TRBV4-2 to TRBJ2-7, with 8 nucleotides matching TRBD1. The V segment lost 1 base and the J segment 6 bases; nucleotides outside the gene matches: 14. The CDR3 spans 17 residues. In germline, CDR1 is LGHNA, CDR2 YNFKEQ.

The V gene is TRBV18, the J gene TRBJ2-2, with D possibly being TRBD2 (5 bases). Germline CDR1 KGHSH, CDR2 LQKENI. The CDR3 runs to 15 residues. Trimming took 2 bases from V and 2 from J, leaving 9 bases between them. The CDR3 loop reads CASSPGGLNTGELFF. The CDR3 DNA is TGTGCCAGCTCACCAGGCGGGCTTAACACCGGGGAGCTGTTTTTT.

The V gene is TRBV2, the J gene TRBJ2-5, with 16 bases that match TRBD2. The germline V gene has CDR1 SNHLY and CDR2 FYNNEI. V lost 5 bases, J lost 3 bases, and 6 bases stayed unmatched. This CDR3 is built from 17 residues. The CDR3 bases are TGTGCCAGCAGTTTTCCGGGACTAGCGGGAGGGGAAGAGACCCAGTACTTC. The encoded protein is CASSFPGLAGGEETQYF.

The rearrangement links TRBV18 to TRBJ1-2; the D gene is possibly TRBD1 (5 bases). CDR1 is KGHSH, CDR2 LQKENI, per germline. The CDR3 sequence is 12 residues long. The V end was cut by 11 bases, the J end by 0 bases, with 10 bases between. The CDR3 bases are TGTGCCTCTGGGGCGGCTAACTATGGCTACACCTTC. As protein: CASGAANYGYTF.

This sequence joins TRBV10-3 and TRBJ2-5, with TRBD2 as a possible D gene (5 bases). The J call may be mistaken, given a closer DNA end match to TRBJ2-7. The CDR3 contains 14 residues. Per the germline V gene, CDR1 is ENHRY and CDR2 is SYGVKD. CDR3 nucleotide sequence: TGTGCCATCAGCGAGGACTCCTCCTCCTACGAGCAGTACTTC. As protein: CAISEDSSSYEQYF.

In DNA, the CDR3 is TGCGCCAGCAGCCAAAACAGGGGGCTGGAGACCCAGTACTTC. The encoded protein is CASSQNRGLETQYF. This chain joins TRBV4-1 and TRBJ2-5; 9 nucleotides agree with TRBD1. The CDR3 consists of 14 residues. V lost 2 bases and J lost 5; bases outside the gene matches: 3. Germline V gives CDR1 MGHRA, CDR2 YSYEKL.